Below, 15 T cell receptor beta chains from the same sample are listed, as sequenced in a study of blood T cell repertoires in COVID-19. Generated by immunoSEQ multiplex PCR, the TCRdb table keeps only in-frame clones and is missing some. The data show 150,000 or so clones, with more than 85% seen just once and 0.99% held by the top ten. Specimen: peripheral blood. All receptors come from a man aged 18-30 years with acute or convalescent COVID-19.

This chain joins TRBV4-1 and TRBJ1-5; D is unclear. The CDR3 totals 16 residues. Trimming took 3 bases from V and 0 from J, leaving 12 bases between them. Germline values: CDR1 MGHRA, CDR2 YSYEKL. CDR3: CASSQNWGVSNQPQHF. The CDR3 nucleotides are TGCGCCAGCAGCCAGAACTGGGGAGTTAGCAATCAGCCCCAGCATTTT.

The chain is built from TRBV2 and TRBJ1-2; D may be TRBD1 (5 bases). Germline CDR1 and CDR2: SNHLY and FYNNEI. The CDR3 covers 13 residues. Trimming pared 1 base from V and 8 bases from J, leaving 11 bases between. CDR3 in amino acids: CASSEGGPGGYTF. The CDR3 DNA follows: TGTGCCAGCAGTGAAGGCGGACCAGGGGGCTACACCTTC.

This rearrangement joins TRBV18 to TRBJ1-3, with D maybe TRBD1 (5 bases). V dropped 0 bases and J dropped 3 bases, with 12 bases sitting between them. Germline values: CDR1 KGHSH, CDR2 LQKENI. The CDR3 runs to 16 residues. Here the CDR3 DNA reads TGTGCCAGCTCACCACCACTACAGGTGTTTGGAAACACCATATATTTT. Residues: CASSPPLQVFGNTIYF.

This chain links TRBV5-1 with TRBJ1-2; D might be TRBD1 (6 bases). Looked up from germline, CDR1 is SGHRS and CDR2 is YFSETQ. V was shortened by 0 bases and J by 4 bases, with 10 bases between the two germline ends. The CDR3 runs 14 residues. CDR3 nucleotides: TGCGCCAGCAGCTTGGACAGGGTCGGCTATGGCTACACCTTC. Translation gives CASSLDRVGYGYTF.

The chain uses TRBV30 and TRBJ1-5, with 7 bases lining up with TRBD1. J was trimmed by 5 bases and V by 0 bases; bases with no gene match: 7. Germline-derived CDR1 and CDR2 are GTSNPN and SVGIG (reference sequence). The length of the CDR3 is 15 residues. CDR3 protein: CAWSVGTATYQPQHF. The CDR3, as DNA: TGTGCCTGGAGTGTAGGGACAGCTACTTATCAGCCCCAGCATTTT.

This clone was detected only a few times. This chain uses TRBV6-5 with TRBJ2-2, with D perhaps matching TRBD2 (5 bases). The length of the CDR3 is 15 residues. Germline V gene data show CDR1 as MNHEY and CDR2 as SVGAGI. V was trimmed by 0 bases and J by 7 bases, leaving 12 bases between them. The CDR3 loop reads CASSYSAASGGELFF. The CDR3 DNA sequence: TGTGCCAGCAGTTACTCAGCGGCCTCGGGCGGGGAGCTGTTTTTT.

The chain has TRBV18 and TRBJ2-5, with TRBD2 matching over 9 bases. This CDR3 spans 14 amino acids. The V gene end was trimmed by 3 bases and the J gene end by 2 bases; junction bases not matched to a gene: 1. Germline CDR1 KGHSH, CDR2 LQKENI. CDR3 coding DNA: TGTGCCAGCTCACCGGCGGGGGGGCAAGAGACCCAGTACTTC. Translated: CASSPAGGQETQYF.

V and J are TRBV2 and TRBJ2-3, with 10 bases aligning to TRBD2. Per germline, CDR1 SNHLY and CDR2 FYNNEI. This CDR3 region has 15 residues. V dropped 7 bases and J dropped 0; count of bases not matched to a gene: 4. DNA of the CDR3: TGTGCCAGCATTCCTAGCGGGGGTAGCACAGATACGCAGTATTTT. Amino acid sequence: CASIPSGGSTDTQYF.

This rearrangement joins TRBV28 to TRBJ2-4; possible D gene TRBD1, 5 bases. Between the trimmed V and J ends, which lost 2 bases and 1 base, there was a span of 9 bases. This CDR3 region has 15 residues. Germline-derived CDR1 and CDR2 are MDHEN and SYDVKM. The CDR3 DNA is TGTGCCAGCAGTTTAACAGGATCGGCCAAAAACATTCAGTACTTC. The encoded protein is CASSLTGSAKNIQYF.

The gene calls are TRBV5-1 and TRBJ1-1, with 8 bases aligning to TRBD1. With 2 bases clipped from V and 0 bases from J, the junction kept 3 bases outside the gene matches. The CDR3 has 15 residues. The germline V gene has CDR1 SGHRS and CDR2 YFSETQ. The CDR3 region has the DNA TGCGCCAGCAGCTTCGGACAGGGCCTGAACACTGAAGCTTTCTTT. Its translation is CASSFGQGLNTEAFF.

V and J are TRBV3-1 (or the pseudogene TRBV3-2) and TRBJ1-5, with D unclear. Germline CDR1 LGHDT, CDR2 YNNKEL (reference sequence). The CDR3 has 14 amino acids. V was pared by 0 bases and J by 1 base, with 4 bases between. CDR3 amino acids: CASSQDASNQPQHF. DNA for the CDR3: TGTGCCAGCAGCCAAGATGCGAGCAATCAGCCCCAGCATTTT.

This chain connects TRBV11-2 to TRBJ2-5; 12 bases line up with TRBD2. CDR1 is SGHAT, CDR2 FQNNGV, per germline. J was trimmed by 5 bases and V by 5 bases; bases with no gene match: 9. The CDR3 sequence is 16 residues long. Here the CDR3 reads CASSAGLAGPGETQYF. The CDR3 DNA sequence: TGTGCCAGCAGCGCAGGACTAGCGGGGCCGGGGGAGACCCAGTACTTC.

This clone was counted between two and nine times. The chain uses TRBV10-3 and TRBJ1-1; the D is unclear. Germline V gene data show CDR1 as ENHRY and CDR2 as SYGVKD. CDR3 length: 15 amino acids. V gave up 1 base and J gave up 4 bases, with 13 bases separating them. In nucleotides, the CDR3 is TGTGCCATCAGTGAGTTCAACGGGAGGAGCACTGAAGCTTTCTTT. Residues: CAISEFNGRSTEAFF.

CDR3 DNA sequence: TGTGCCAGTAGTGCCCGCGTGTCGAACACTGAAGCTTTCTTT. Its translation: CASSARVSNTEAFF. The rearrangement uses TRBV19 and TRBJ1-1; D not certain. CDR1 is LNHDA, CDR2 SQIVND, per germline (reference sequence). CDR3 length equals 14 residues. The V end lost 5 bases, the J end lost 1 base, and 11 bases lay between the germline ends.

The table lists this clone with a few counts. The chain links TRBV10-2 to TRBJ1-5; D ambiguous. V lost 0 bases and J lost 1, with 7 bases in between. The CDR3 contains 15 residues. Germline loops: CDR1 WSHSY, CDR2 SAAADI. CDR3 amino acids: CASSESDKSNQPQHF. The CDR3 DNA reads TGCGCCAGCAGTGAGTCTGACAAGAGCAATCAGCCCCAGCATTTT.